This T cell receptor beta chain was found in a study of blood T cell repertoires in COVID-19. V gave up 4 bases and J gave up 4 bases, with 10 bases separating them. CDR1 and CDR2 (germline): LGHDT, YNNKEL (reference sequence). This CDR3 has 14 residues. Libraries were prepared by immunoSEQ multiplex PCR; TCRdb keeps only in-frame clonotypes and omits some of them. This sample has about 280,000 clones, with 70% to 90% found just once. This sequence originates from a woman aged 70-85 years with acute or convalescent COVID-19. The chain recombines TRBV3-1 (or the pseudogene TRBV3-2) with TRBJ2-2; D gene unclear. Specimen: peripheral blood. The CDR3 DNA reads TGTGCCAGCAGCCCGCAGGCCGGCACCGGGGAGCTGTTTTTT. It codes for CASSPQAGTGELFF.